This T cell receptor beta chain was captured by sequencing in a study of cytomegalovirus exposure and HLA in healthy donors. 13 Jbeta primers and 60 Vbeta primers were used for the PCR. TCRdb keeps only in-frame clones here, not all; method: immunoSEQ multiplex PCR. The sample consists of about 77,000 clones, around three quarters of them appearing once. V lost 3 bases to trimming and J lost 2 bases; unmatched junction nucleotides: 5. Per the germline V gene, CDR1 is SGHDT and CDR2 is YYEEEE. The CDR3 length is 15 residues. V is TRBV5-6 and J is TRBJ2-3; 8 bases match TRBD1. This clonotype originated in a man aged 35 to 55 in good health and CMV-seronegative. Sequencing was performed on PBMCs. CDR3 sequence reads: CASSWTGPVTDTQYF. The CDR3 bases are TGTGCCAGCAGCTGGACAGGGCCTGTCACAGATACGCAGTATTTT.